Below, 7 T cell receptor beta chains from the same sample are listed, as sequenced in a study of CD8+ T cells in alopecia areata. RNA was extracted and reverse transcribed into cDNA as the sequencing template. TCRdb's copy holds only in-frame clones and misses some; the assay was immunoSEQ multiplex PCR. Found here are 150,000 or so clones, about 51% of them singletons; the top ten hold 19%. The material was CD8+ T cells sorted from blood, obtained at week 0. These receptors were taken from a human donor with alopecia areata.

This chain links TRBV4-3 with TRBJ2-1; tentative D call: TRBD2 (6 bases). Germline CDR1 LGHNA, CDR2 YSLEER. Between the trimmed V and J ends, which lost 4 bases and 0 bases, there was a span of 13 bases. The CDR3 contains 16 residues. The CDR3 loop is CASSLGLRSSYNEQFF. DNA for the CDR3: TGCGCCAGCAGCCTGGGACTCAGGAGCTCCTACAATGAGCAGTTCTTC.

Comments on this clone: The sample holds other DNA sequences that translate to the same CDR3. This sequence joins TRBV5-1 and TRBJ2-5; no definite D call. Per germline, CDR1 SGHRS and CDR2 YFSETQ. This CDR3 has 13 amino acids. V lost 1 base, J lost 4 bases, and 8 bases lay in between. CDR3 region: CASSLTVGETQYF. The CDR3 coding sequence is TGCGCCAGCAGCTTGACAGTCGGAGAGACCCAGTACTTC.

The rearrangement joins TRBV9 to TRBJ1-6; D remains ambiguous. This CDR3 contains 15 residues. Trimming cost V 0 bases and J 10 bases, with 14 bases left between them. Germline V gene sequence: CDR1 SGDLS, CDR2 YYNGEE. CDR3 region: CASSVGGQSGSPLHF. DNA for the CDR3: TGTGCCAGCAGCGTAGGTGGCCAGTCGGGATCACCCCTCCACTTT. The full variable domain, rest sourced from reference TRBV9 and TRBJ1-6, is DSGVTQTPKHLITATGQRVTLRCSPRSGDLSVYWYQQSLDQGLQFLIQYYNGEERAKGNILERFSAQQFPDLHSELNLSSLELGDSALYFCASSVGGQSGSPLHFGNGTRLTVT.

CDR3 sequence reads: CASSQSYPFLNYGYTF. The CDR3 coding sequence is TGCGCCAGCAGTCAATCTTACCCCTTTTTGAACTATGGCTACACCTTC. V is TRBV23-1 and J is TRBJ1-2; D gene unclear. TRBV23-1 is filed as an ORF, its function uncertain. The CDR3 runs to 16 residues. V was trimmed by 0 bases and J by 2 bases, leaving 13 bases between them.

This chain connects TRBV6-1 to TRBJ1-1; perhaps TRBD1 as D (5 bases). The CDR3 length is 18 residues. V gave up 4 bases and J gave up 0 bases, with 21 bases separating them. Germline values: CDR1 MNHNS, CDR2 SASEGT. CDR3 region: CASSAGRGRGFMNTEAFF. CDR3 in DNA: TGTGCCAGCAGTGCCGGGCGAGGTAGGGGCTTCATGAACACTGAAGCTTTCTTT.

The table lists this clone with a few counts. The gene calls are TRBV29-1 and TRBJ2-1, with 9 bases fitting TRBD2. The CDR3 covers 15 residues. The ends lost 4 bases at V and 5 bases at J; junction bases unmatched: 9. Germline V CDR1 and CDR2: SQVTM, ANQGSEA. CDR3 sequence: CSVVNRASGDNEQFF. The CDR3 nucleotides are TGCAGCGTTGTAAACCGGGCTAGCGGGGACAATGAGCAGTTCTTC.

This chain links TRBV6-5 with TRBJ1-2; tentatively, D is TRBD1 (6 bases). The V end lost 5 bases, the J end lost 8 bases, and 15 bases lay between the germline ends. The length of the CDR3 is 13 residues. Germline CDR1 MNHEY, CDR2 SVGAGI. The CDR3 coding sequence is TGTGCCAGCAGTCGGGGGCCGGGAGCAGGCTACACCTTC. Protein sequence: CASSRGPGAGYTF.